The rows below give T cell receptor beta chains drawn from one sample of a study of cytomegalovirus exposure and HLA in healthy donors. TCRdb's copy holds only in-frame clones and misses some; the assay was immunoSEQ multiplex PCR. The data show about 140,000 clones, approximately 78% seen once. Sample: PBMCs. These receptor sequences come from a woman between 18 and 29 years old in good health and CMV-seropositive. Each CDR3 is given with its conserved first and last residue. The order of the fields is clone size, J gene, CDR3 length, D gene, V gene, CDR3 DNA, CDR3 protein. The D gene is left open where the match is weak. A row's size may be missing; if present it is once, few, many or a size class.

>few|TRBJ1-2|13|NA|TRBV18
TGTGCCAGCTCACCACCTGAGCCTGTGGGCTACACCTTC
CASSPPEPVGYTF
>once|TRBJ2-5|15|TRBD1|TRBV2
TGTGCCAGCAGTGCGACAGGGGGCAGAGGTGAGACCCAGTACTTC
CASSATGGRGETQYF
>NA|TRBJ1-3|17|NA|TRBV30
TGTGCCTGGAGTGTTCCTCATCAGGGGCTATCTGGAAACACCATATATTTT
CAWSVPHQGLSGNTIYF
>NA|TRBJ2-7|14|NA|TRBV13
TGTGCCAGCAGCACGACAGTAGCCTCCTACGAGCAGTACTTC
CASSTTVASYEQYF
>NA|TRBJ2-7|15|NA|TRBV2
TGTGCCAGCAGTCCAAGCGAAGTGCTTGTCGGCGAGCAGTACTTC
CASSPSEVLVGEQYF
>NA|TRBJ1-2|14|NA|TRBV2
TGTGCCAGCAGGGGGGACATACGTAACTATGGCTACACCTTC
CASRGDIRNYGYTF
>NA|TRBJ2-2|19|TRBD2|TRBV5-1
TGCGCCAGCAGCCCAAGCTCGACTAGCGGGGGGCCGGGGACCGGGGAGCTGTTTTTT
CASSPSSTSGGPGTGELFF
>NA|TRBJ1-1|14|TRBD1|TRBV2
TGTGCCAGCAGTGAAAGGACAGGGGTGGTTGAAGCTTTCTTT
CASSERTGVVEAFF
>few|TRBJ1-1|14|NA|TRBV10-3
TGTGCCATCAGTGAAGGTGGAAGCGACACTGAAGCTTTCTTT
CAISEGGSDTEAFF
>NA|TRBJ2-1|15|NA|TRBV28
TGTGCCAGCAGTTGGCAGGGTGCCTCCTACAATGAGCAGTTCTTC
CASSWQGASYNEQFF
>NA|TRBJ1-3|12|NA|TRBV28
TGTGCCAGCACCACGGGAGTAAACACCATATATTTT
CASTTGVNTIYF
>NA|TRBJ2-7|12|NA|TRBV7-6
TGTGCCAGCAGTAGCGTTACTTACGAGCAGTACTTC
CASSSVTYEQYF
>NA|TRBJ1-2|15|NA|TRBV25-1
TGTGCCAGCAGTGTAGAGGGGACTCCCATCTATGGCTACACCTTC
CASSVEGTPIYGYTF
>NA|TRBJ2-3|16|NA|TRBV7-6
TGTGCCAGCAGCTTAGGGTCCGCAGGTAGCACAGATACGCAGTATTTT
CASSLGSAGSTDTQYF
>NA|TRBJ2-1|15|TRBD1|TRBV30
TGTGCCTGGAGGCCTCCCGGGACAGGCTACAATGAGCAGTTCTTC
CAWRPPGTGYNEQFF
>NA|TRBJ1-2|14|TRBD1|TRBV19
TGTGCCAGTAGTCCACGGGACAGAAACTATGGCTACACCTTC
CASSPRDRNYGYTF